Sequencing of this TCR beta chain was carried out in a study of blood T cell repertoires in COVID-19. Only in-frame clones appear in the TCRdb table, and some are missing; sequencing was by immunoSEQ multiplex PCR. Of approximately 210,000 clones in the sample, 82% were seen once. The CDR3 has 13 amino acids. V lost 6 bases and J 1 base, leaving 10 bases between the germline ends. Germline V gene sequence: CDR1 SEHNR, CDR2 FQNEAQ (reference sequence). Across about two dozen US areas, participants ranged in age from about 18 to 90 years. Cohort assignment relied on participant-reported clinical history.

What was sequenced was PBMCs or T cells enriched from blood (not recorded which). The receptor's source is a woman aged 60 to 75 who had recovered from COVID-19. The gene calls are TRBV7-9 and TRBJ2-7, with a possible D match to TRBD2 (5 bases). CDR3 in amino acids: CASSFGVSYEQYF. The CDR3 region has the DNA TGTGCCAGCAGTTTCGGGGTTTCCTACGAGCAGTACTTC.